The clone carrying this T cell receptor (beta chain) was seen ten or more times. Its antigen is still unknown. There are 12 residues in the CDR3. V dropped 3 bases and J dropped 8 bases, with 11 bases sitting between them. From germline, CDR1 is DFQATT and CDR2 SNEGSKA (reference sequence). One entry per CDR3 protein, called by TCRdb with MiXCR from the 5' RACE reads. In the table there are hundreds of thousands of distinct CDR3 sequences, more than 9.5% of which are singletons. The data were obtained in a study of CD8 T cells in ankylosing spondylitis. Broader study findings: What seemed typical of ankylosing spondylitis blood was a TCR beta motif built from several highly homologous variants.

This clonotype originated in a male donor with ankylosing spondylitis. Sequences were obtained from blood, either unsorted or a sorted T cell fraction (not recorded which). The chain combines TRBV20-1 with TRBJ1-3, with D hard to call. Here the CDR3 DNA reads TGCAGTGCTAGGGAGATATGGGACACCATATATTTT. This codes for CSAREIWDTIYF.